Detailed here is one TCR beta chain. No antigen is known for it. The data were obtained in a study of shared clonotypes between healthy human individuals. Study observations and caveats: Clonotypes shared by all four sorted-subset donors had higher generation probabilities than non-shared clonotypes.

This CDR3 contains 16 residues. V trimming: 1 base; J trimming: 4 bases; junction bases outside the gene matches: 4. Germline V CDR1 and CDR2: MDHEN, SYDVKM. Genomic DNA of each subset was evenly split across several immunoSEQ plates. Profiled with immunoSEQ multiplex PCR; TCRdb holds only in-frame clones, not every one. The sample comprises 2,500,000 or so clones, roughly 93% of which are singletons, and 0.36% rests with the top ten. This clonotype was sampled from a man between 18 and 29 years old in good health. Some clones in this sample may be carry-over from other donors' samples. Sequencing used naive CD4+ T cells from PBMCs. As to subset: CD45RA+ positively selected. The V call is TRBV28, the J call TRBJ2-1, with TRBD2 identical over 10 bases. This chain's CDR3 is CASSLSGAGGYNEQFF. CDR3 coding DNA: TGTGCCAGCAGTTTATCGGGAGCGGGAGGGTACAATGAGCAGTTCTTC.